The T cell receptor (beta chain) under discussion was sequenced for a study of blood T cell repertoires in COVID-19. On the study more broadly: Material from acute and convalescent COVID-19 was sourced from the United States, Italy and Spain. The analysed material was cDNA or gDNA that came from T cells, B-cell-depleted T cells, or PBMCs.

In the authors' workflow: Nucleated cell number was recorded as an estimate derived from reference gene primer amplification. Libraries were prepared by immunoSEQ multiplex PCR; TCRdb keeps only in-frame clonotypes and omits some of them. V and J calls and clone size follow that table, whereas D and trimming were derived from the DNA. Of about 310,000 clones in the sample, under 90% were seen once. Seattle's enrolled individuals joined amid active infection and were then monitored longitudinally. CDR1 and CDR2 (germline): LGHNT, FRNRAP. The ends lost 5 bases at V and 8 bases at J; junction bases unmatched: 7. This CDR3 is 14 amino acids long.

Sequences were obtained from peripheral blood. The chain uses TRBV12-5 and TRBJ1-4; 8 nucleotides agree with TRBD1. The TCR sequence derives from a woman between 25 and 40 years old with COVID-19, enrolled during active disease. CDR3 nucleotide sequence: TGTGCTAGTGGTCCAGGACAGGGACAGGAAAAACTGTTTTTT. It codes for CASGPGQGQEKLFF. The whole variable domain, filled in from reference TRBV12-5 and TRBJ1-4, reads DARVTQTPRHKVTEMGQEVTMRCQPILGHNTVFWYRQTMMQGLELLAYFRNRAPLDDSGMPKDRFSAEMPDATLATLKIQPSEPRDSAVYFCASGPGQGQEKLFFGSGTQLSVL.